This TCR beta chain was found in a study of T cells in Graves' hyperthyroidism and ophthalmopathy (dated by TCRdb to about 2019). With regard to the full study: Peripheral blood was sampled at the time of initial diagnosis, prior to any treatment. A discovery cohort of around 98 patients, roughly 45 with Graves' ophthalmopathy and approximately 57 with stable Graves' hyperthyroidism, was used to find distinguishing TCR V-J signatures. Whether ophthalmopathy could be predicted prospectively was tested in an independent validation cohort made up of under 20 hyperthyroidism patients plus 17 patients who later progressed to ophthalmopathy. For training and testing, the 95 to 100 patients in the discovery cohort were randomly divided in a 7:3 ratio. In more than five Graves' hyperthyroidism patients, the study also compared T-cell repertoires from thyroid tissue with T-cell repertoires from blood. Following sampling, methimazole starting at 30 mg daily was given to hyperthyroidism patients, and high-dose intravenous methylprednisolone was given to ophthalmopathy patients. According to the paper, TCR Vbeta CDR3 sequencing was carried out on 135 peripheral blood samples, which came from about 45 ophthalmopathy, approximately 72 hyperthyroidism and approximately 17 progressor patients.

Amplification of TCR beta CDR3 regions was carried out from RNA transcripts. A first-round RT-PCR of the TCR CDR3 used the HTBI primer set with the Qiagen OneStep RT-PCR kit. A second multiplex PCR round built the libraries, followed by size selection and purification. Sequencing of the libraries was done on an Illumina HiSeq2000 using paired-end 100 bp reads. In the source study's methods: SOAPnuke was used to process the raw data, removing reads that contained adapters or uncalled bases, had a mean Phred below 15, or lacked an exact match to the constant primer or identifier. COPE v1.2.5 was used to merge the high-quality paired reads, and each unique nucleotide sequence was defined as a clonotype. MiTCR v1.1 was used to align clonotypes to the IMGT TRBV, TRBD and TRBJ reference segments. The analysis included only V-J combinations with a frequency above 0.0001, which together covered roughly 99% of the repertoires. A TCS score was defined as the ratio of F50 (clonal expansion) to E x V (chaos), with BLOSUM62-based TCRdist applied between CDR3 peptides within each V-J. Welch's t-statistics and random forest reduced 450 to 600 V-J features to 10 to 15, which were used in a naive Bayes classifier (R e1071). The raw public data were reprocessed by TCRdb itself: fastp quality trimming at Q25, MiXCR clonotype calling, in-frame beta chains only. Records with the same CDR3 protein are collapsed into one entry carrying the most frequent genes and DNA. TCRdb's processing, not the study's, gives the V and J calls here. The sample has approximately 480,000 distinct CDR3 sequences on record, around 21% of them singletons. The ten largest make up around a quarter of the sample.

Graves' hyperthyroidism was defined as stable when no progression to ophthalmopathy occurred over 18 months of follow-up. The hyperthyroidism patients were between 18 and 65 years old and newly diagnosed, with a disease duration of less than 2 months. Exclusion was applied to patients with uncontrolled infections, other autoimmune diseases, pregnancy or lactation. Diagnoses were established on the basis of clinical symptoms, serum thyroxine and TRAb, thyroid ultrasound, and orbital computed tomography. PBMCs were separated from under 12 ml of fresh peripheral blood using Ficoll-Paque density gradient centrifugation. Trizol reagent was used to extract total RNA, and RNA quality was then checked on an Agilent 2100 Bioanalyzer. The paper as a whole reports these results and caveats: In validation, progression to ophthalmopathy was predicted by the model with almost 71% sensitivity and roughly 76% specificity, a median of about 6.8 months before onset. Sample size was not statistically predetermined, and investigators were not blinded to group allocation. Blood samples also contained most of the expanded thyroid clonotypes (frequency above 0.001), which suggests that blood repertoires may reflect thyroid immune responses. Ophthalmopathy was separated from stable hyperthyroidism by a 13 V-J signature model, with 85% to 90% sensitivity and roughly 81% specificity obtained in cross-validation and 80%/75% obtained in testing.

This clonotype has at least ten counts. The target of this receptor is not known. Base-call qualities are not available, and no considerably larger clone is one nucleotide away. Including the terminal cysteine and phenylalanine, the CDR3 comprises 13 residues. Only CDR3 DNA is held: 39 bases, read in frame from base 1. V gives up 6 bases and J gives up 3 bases, and the segment between their germline ends measures 14 bases. CDR1 and CDR2 are read off the germline V gene (reference sequence) as DFQATT and SNEGSKA. The chain is assembled from TRBV20-1 and TRBJ1-1; the D gene is unclear. This TCR was sampled from a man aged 18 to 29 with Graves' hyperthyroidism. Sequencing was performed on blood. The CDR3 here reads CSAPRFTDTEAFF. The nucleotide sequence is given as TGCAGTGCCCCGCGGTTTACGGACACTGAAGCTTTCTTT.